One sample yielded the 32 T cell receptor beta chains listed below, sequenced in a study of blood T cell repertoires in COVID-19. Generated by immunoSEQ multiplex PCR, the TCRdb table keeps only in-frame clones and is missing some. In the table there are a few hundred thousand clones, 88% of which are singletons. The source material was PBMCs or T cells enriched from blood (not recorded which). These receptor sequences come from a woman aged 40 to 50 with acute COVID-19.

There are a few counts of this clone. The rearrangement uses TRBV10-3 and TRBJ1-2; D ambiguous. The CDR3 has 13 residues. The germline gives CDR1 ENHRY, CDR2 SYGVKD. V lost 5 bases to trimming and J lost 0 bases, with 7 bases between them. CDR3 protein: CAISSGSNYGYTF. CDR3 bases: TGTGCCATCAGTTCAGGTTCTAACTATGGCTACACCTTC.

J is TRBJ1-4 and V is TRBV3-1 (or the pseudogene TRBV3-2), with D uncertain. The CDR3 extends over 16 amino acids. V was cut by 0 bases and J by 5 bases, with 13 bases left in between. CDR1 and CDR2 (germline): LGHDT, YNNKEL (reference sequence). CDR3 in amino acids: CASSQDGEGWNEKLFF. CDR3 DNA: TGTGCCAGCAGCCAAGATGGGGAGGGCTGGAATGAAAAACTGTTTTTT.

This chain uses TRBV19 with TRBJ2-2; a weak D match, TRBD2 (7 bases). The germline V and J ends were trimmed by 10 bases and 8 bases, with 20 bases remaining between them. The CDR3 covers 14 residues. Germline assignment: CDR1 LNHDA and CDR2 SQIVND (reference sequence). CDR3 DNA: TGTGCCACCGCCGAGGGGGGGCGAGGTGGGGAGCTGTTTTTT. Amino acids: CATAEGGRGGELFF. The whole variable domain, filled in from reference TRBV19 and TRBJ2-2, reads DGGITQSPKYLFRKEGQNVTLSCEQNLNHDAMYWYRQDPGQGLRLIYYSQIVNDFQKGDIAEGYSVSREKKESFPLTVTSAQKNPTAFYLCATAEGGRGGELFFGEGSRLTVL.

The chain recombines TRBV9 with TRBJ2-7; no reliable D call. Germline CDR1 and CDR2: SGDLS and YYNGEE. The CDR3 is 11 residues long. V dropped 0 bases and J dropped 6 bases, with 4 bases sitting between them. CDR3: CASSVGGEQYF. The CDR3 DNA is TGTGCCAGCAGCGTAGGAGGCGAGCAGTACTTC.

The V call is TRBV9, the J call TRBJ1-2; TRBD1 aligns across 7 bases. Germline V gives CDR1 SGDLS, CDR2 YYNGEE. The V gene end was trimmed by 1 base and the J gene end by 1 base; junction bases not matched to a gene: 4. The CDR3 is made up of 15 amino acids. CDR3 nucleotide sequence: TGTGCCAGCAGCGTAACAGGGGCGCATAACTATGGCTACACCTTC. Its translation: CASSVTGAHNYGYTF.

V gene TRBV9 combines with J gene TRBJ1-1; 9 bases are a match to TRBD1. The length of the CDR3 is 15 residues. Germline lookup yields CDR1 SGDLS and CDR2 YYNGEE. Trimming cost V 3 bases and J 1 base; bases outside gene matches: 4. CDR3: CASSGEGQGNTEAFF. The CDR3 DNA reads as TGTGCCAGCAGCGGGGAGGGACAGGGGAACACTGAAGCTTTCTTT. The full variable domain, with the rest looked up from reference TRBV9 and TRBJ1-1, is DSGVTQTPKHLITATGQRVTLRCSPRSGDLSVYWYQQSLDQGLQFLIQYYNGEERAKGNILERFSAQQFPDLHSELNLSSLELGDSALYFCASSGEGQGNTEAFFGQGTRLTVV.

The chain carries TRBV6-5 and TRBJ2-7; 7 bases are shared with TRBD1. The CDR3 loop spans 15 amino acids. Germline V CDR1 and CDR2: MNHEY, SVGAGI. V shed 2 bases and J 5 bases; nucleotides not matched to a gene: 9. In DNA form, the CDR3 reads TGTGCCAGCAGTTACCCTCGGTGGCAGGGGGACGAGCAGTACTTC. It yields the protein CASSYPRWQGDEQYF.

V usage is TRBV6-5 and J usage is TRBJ1-2; tentatively, D is TRBD1 (5 bases). CDR1 is MNHEY and CDR2 is SVGAGI in the germline V gene. CDR3 size: 16 residues. V lost 2 bases, J lost 4 bases, and 17 bases lay in between. CDR3 region: CASSYRTSGGSYGYTF. DNA of the CDR3: TGTGCCAGCAGTTACCGGACATCCGGGGGATCCTATGGCTACACCTTC.

J is TRBJ2-2 and V is TRBV9, with D tentatively TRBD2 (6 bases). V was trimmed by 0 bases and J by 1 base, leaving 16 bases between them. This CDR3 contains 18 residues. The germline gives CDR1 SGDLS, CDR2 YYNGEE. Here the CDR3 reads CASSVGLGGRLNTGELFF. The CDR3 DNA sequence: TGTGCCAGCAGCGTAGGATTAGGAGGGAGGTTGAACACCGGGGAGCTGTTTTTT.

The rearrangement uses TRBV5-1 and TRBJ2-3; 14 bases fit TRBD2. CDR1 SGHRS and CDR2 YFSETQ come from the germline V gene. This CDR3 has 20 amino acids. The junction had 15 bases not matched to a gene; V was cut back by 4 bases and J by 2 bases. This chain's CDR3 is CASSPGLAGDKLSITDTQYF. In nucleotides, the CDR3 is TGCGCCAGCAGCCCGGGACTAGCGGGAGACAAACTTAGCATCACAGATACGCAGTATTTT.

V is TRBV20-1 and J is TRBJ2-1; TRBD2 aligns across 12 bases. This CDR3 spans 15 amino acids. Trimming at V came to 3 bases and at J to 8 bases, leaving 8 bases not matched to a gene. Looked up from germline, CDR1 is DFQATT and CDR2 is SNEGSKA (reference sequence). The CDR3 sequence: CSASIPSGGAYEQFF. CDR3 bases: TGCAGTGCTAGTATCCCTAGCGGGGGGGCTTATGAGCAGTTCTTC.

The rearrangement joins TRBV15 to TRBJ1-1; 9 positions match TRBD1. V trimming: 2 bases; J trimming: 9 bases; junction bases outside the gene matches: 10. Germline assignment: CDR1 LNHNV and CDR2 YYDKDF (reference sequence). There are 15 residues in the CDR3. Here the CDR3 reads CATSRRGQGVFKAFF. CDR3 sequence (DNA): TGTGCCACCAGCAGAAGGGGACAGGGTGTTTTTAAAGCTTTCTTT. Supplemented by reference TRBV15 and TRBJ1-1, the full variable domain reads DAMVIQNPRYQVTQFGKPVTLSCSQTLNHNVMYWYQQKSSQAPKLLFHYYDKDFNNEADTPDNFQSRRPNTSFCFLDIRSPGLGDTAMYLCATSRRGQGVFKAFFGQGTRLTVV.

This clone was seen more than once but under ten times. Here the CDR3 reads CAIRASDRVTIYF. CDR3 in DNA: TGTGCCATCAGAGCTTCCGACAGGGTCACCATATATTTT. The chain carries TRBV10-3 and TRBJ1-3, with 7 bases that match TRBD1. The CDR3 totals 13 residues. CDR1 and CDR2 (germline): ENHRY, SYGVKD. V was clipped by 6 bases and J by 9 bases; unmatched bases: 8.

The rearrangement joins TRBV4-2 to TRBJ1-6; TRBD1 matches at 9 bases. V shed 0 bases and J 12 bases; nucleotides not matched to a gene: 6. Germline V gives CDR1 LGHNA, CDR2 YNFKEQ. The CDR3 contains 15 residues. CDR3 nucleotide sequence: TGTGCCAGCAGCCAAGATGGGACAGGGACAAGACCCCTCCACTTT. Residues: CASSQDGTGTRPLHF.

In this sample, this clone turned up once. The chain uses TRBV29-1 and TRBJ1-2; 12 nucleotides agree with TRBD1. The V gene's germline CDR1 is SQVTM and CDR2 ANQGSEA. The CDR3 length is 13 residues. The J segment lost 8 bases and the V segment lost 6 bases, leaving 7 bases of the junction unmatched. CDR3 region: CSVGTGGSRGYTF. The CDR3 DNA reads as TGCAGCGTAGGGACAGGGGGCTCTCGAGGCTACACCTTC.

The V call is TRBV9, the J call TRBJ2-1, with TRBD2 matching over 12 bases. J was trimmed by 7 bases and V by 3 bases; bases with no gene match: 8. Germline V gene data show CDR1 as SGDLS and CDR2 as YYNGEE. CDR3 size: 16 residues. The CDR3 loop reads CASSAGLAGTRNEQFF. The CDR3 nucleotides read TGTGCCAGCAGCGCCGGACTAGCGGGAACGCGTAATGAGCAGTTCTTC.

This sequence joins TRBV6-2 or TRBV6-3 and TRBJ1-1; TRBD1 agrees at 9 bases. The V and J ends lost 5 bases and 7 bases, in that order; junction bases with no gene match: 8. Germline CDR1 is MNHEY and CDR2 is SVGEGT. The CDR3 covers 14 residues. The CDR3 loop reads CASSHPLDRGEAFF. CDR3 coding DNA: TGTGCCAGCAGTCACCCCCTGGACAGGGGTGAAGCTTTCTTT.

V gene TRBV27 combines with J gene TRBJ1-3, with D perhaps TRBD1 (6 bases). Trimming took 8 bases from V and 0 from J, leaving 14 bases between them. The CDR3 has 15 residues. Germline V gene data show CDR1 as MNHEY and CDR2 as SMNVEV (reference sequence). DNA for the CDR3: TGTGCCAGCGATGGGGGAGGGGGCTCTGGAAACACCATATATTTT. Translation: CASDGGGGSGNTIYF.

The CDR3 sequence is CASSLIQGGQAQYF. DNA for the CDR3: TGTGCCAGCTCGCTAATCCAGGGGGGACAAGCCCAGTACTTC. The V gene is TRBV18, the J gene TRBJ2-5; a weak D match, TRBD1 (7 bases). Trimming stripped 6 bases from V and 9 bases from J, with 20 bases between. The CDR3 is made up of 14 amino acids. Germline V CDR1 and CDR2: KGHSH, LQKENI.

This clone has just a few counts. The gene calls are TRBV10-1 and TRBJ1-5; 8 bases are a match to TRBD1. This CDR3 has 15 amino acids. With V trimmed by 9 bases and J by 3 bases, 10 bases remained unmatched. Germline-derived CDR1 and CDR2 are WNHNN and SYGVQD (reference sequence). This CDR3 is CARTSSGQDNQPQHF. CDR3 sequence (DNA): TGCGCCAGAACTTCCTCGGGACAGGACAATCAGCCCCAGCATTTT.

This CDR3 reads CASSSAEVINEQFF. The CDR3 DNA sequence: TGTGCCAGCAGTTCCGCGGAGGTGATCAATGAGCAGTTCTTC. This sequence joins TRBV6-2 or TRBV6-3 and TRBJ2-1, with TRBD2 as a possible D gene (5 bases). V dropped 4 bases and J dropped 6 bases, with 13 bases sitting between them. This CDR3 has 14 residues. Germline CDR1 reads MNHEY; CDR2 reads SVGEGT.

The CDR3 DNA sequence: TGTGCCAGCGGGGCCACACAGGGGAGGAATTCACCCCTCCACTTT. Its protein product is CASGATQGRNSPLHF. The chain joins TRBV13 to TRBJ1-6; 7 bases match TRBD1. V trimming: 8 bases; J trimming: 7 bases; junction bases outside the gene matches: 11. The CDR3 runs 15 residues. Germline V CDR1 and CDR2: PRHDT, FYEKMQ (reference sequence).

The rearrangement links TRBV12-5 to TRBJ1-5; D is unclear. Germline loops: CDR1 LGHNT, CDR2 FRNRAP. Trimming left V 3 bases short and J 7 bases short, with 13 bases between. CDR3 length: 14 residues. CDR3 sequence: CASGLDGINQPQHF. The CDR3 coding sequence is TGTGCTAGTGGTTTAGACGGGATCAACCAGCCCCAGCATTTT. Filled out from reference TRBV12-5 and TRBJ1-5, the complete variable domain reads DARVTQTPRHKVTEMGQEVTMRCQPILGHNTVFWYRQTMMQGLELLAYFRNRAPLDDSGMPKDRFSAEMPDATLATLKIQPSEPRDSAVYFCASGLDGINQPQHFGDGTRLSIL.

This chain links TRBV6-5 with TRBJ1-5; possibly TRBD1 for D (5 bases). The CDR3 extends over 14 amino acids. In germline, CDR1 is MNHEY, CDR2 SVGAGI. Trimming stripped 5 bases from V and 5 bases from J, with 13 bases between. The CDR3 DNA is TGTGCCAGCAGTACAAATCGGGGGGATCAGCCCCAGCATTTT. It codes for CASSTNRGDQPQHF.

This chain links TRBV5-1 with TRBJ1-1; tentatively, D is TRBD1 (5 bases). The CDR3 spans 14 residues. The V and J ends lost 4 bases and 4 bases respectively, with 14 bases between them. Germline values: CDR1 SGHRS, CDR2 YFSETQ. The CDR3 region has the DNA TGCGCCAGCAGCCCCGATCAGACAGTCACTGAAGCTTTCTTT. This encodes CASSPDQTVTEAFF.

V and J are TRBV2 and TRBJ1-4, with D unclear. Germline CDR1 reads SNHLY; CDR2 reads FYNNEI. The V and J ends lost 5 bases and 8 bases respectively, with 15 bases between them. This CDR3 contains 14 residues. In DNA form, the CDR3 reads TGTGCCAGCAGTTCCCGGGGTCGCGGGGAAAAACTGTTTTTT. Translating gives CASSSRGRGEKLFF.

The rearrangement joins TRBV2 to TRBJ2-7, with TRBD1 identical over 8 bases. V dropped 7 bases and J dropped 4; count of bases not matched to a gene: 6. Germline lookup yields CDR1 SNHLY and CDR2 FYNNEI. The CDR3 spans 13 residues. The CDR3 is CASKEQGVYEQYV. The CDR3 DNA sequence: TGTGCCAGCAAGGAACAGGGGGTATACGAGCAGTACGTC.

The chain employs TRBV18 and TRBJ2-3; D perhaps matches TRBD2 (5 bases). V was trimmed by 5 bases and J by 2 bases, leaving 17 bases between them. This CDR3 contains 16 residues. In germline, CDR1 is KGHSH, CDR2 LQKENI. The CDR3 nucleotides read TGTGCCAGCTCAGCCTTGGGTGGACTTACCACAGATACGCAGTATTTT. This sequence encodes CASSALGGLTTDTQYF.

The chain links TRBV5-5 to TRBJ1-1; no clear D. V lost 0 bases and J lost 0, with 9 bases in between. The germline V gene encodes CDR1 SGHKS and CDR2 YYEKEE (reference sequence). The CDR3 sequence is 15 residues long. This CDR3 is CASSLVVRMNTEAFF. Written as DNA, the CDR3 is TGTGCCAGCAGCTTGGTGGTCAGGATGAACACTGAAGCTTTCTTT.

The V and J genes are TRBV7-9 and TRBJ1-2; perhaps TRBD1 as D (6 bases). The V gene lost 5 bases and the J gene lost 4 bases, with 14 bases spanning the gap. CDR3 size: 14 residues. Germline-derived CDR1 and CDR2 are SEHNR and FQNEAQ (reference sequence). The CDR3 loop is CASSLGQSSYGYTF. The CDR3 DNA follows: TGTGCCAGCAGCCTCGGACAGAGCTCCTATGGCTACACCTTC.

The chain joins TRBV13 to TRBJ1-2; 8 bases align to TRBD1. J was trimmed by 6 bases and V by 5 bases; bases with no gene match: 8. The germline CDR1 and CDR2 sequences are PRHDT and FYEKMQ (reference sequence). This CDR3 has 14 residues. CDR3: CASSAPAGGNGYTF. The CDR3 DNA is TGTGCCAGCAGCGCTCCGGCAGGGGGCAATGGCTACACCTTC.

The chain carries TRBV19 and TRBJ2-2; 8 nucleotides match TRBD1. Germline V gene lookup returns CDR1 LNHDA and CDR2 SQIVND (reference sequence). With V trimmed by 6 bases and J by 5 bases, 8 bases remained unmatched. The CDR3 spans 15 residues. The CDR3, as DNA: TGTGCCAGTAGCCAGACGAACAGGGGGACCGGGGAGCTGTTTTTT. As protein: CASSQTNRGTGELFF.